A selection of T cell receptor beta chains follows, all from one sample in a study of a mutant IDH1 vaccine in newly diagnosed glioma. Some clones are missing from TCRdb's copy, which holds only in-frame ones; the method was immunoSEQ multiplex PCR. The data contain 9,500 to 12,000 clones, approximately 89% of them singletons. No antigen is known for these receptors. Here the sequenced sample was PBMCs, taken from a glioma patient whose treatment included an IDH1 peptide vaccine. Source of these receptors: a woman in her thirties or forties with glioma. Some clones in this sample may be carry-over from other donors' samples. The CDR3 runs from the conserved cysteine through the conserved F or W. D genes are given only for firm matches.

TRBD2 | TRBJ2-1 | TRBV7-2 | CASSPSGGPYNEQFF | TGTGCCAGCAGCCCTAGCGGGGGGCCTTACAATGAGCAGTTCTTC
- | TRBJ2-1 | TRBV9 | CASSAASGIYNEQFF | TGTGCCAGCAGCGCCGCCTCCGGGATTTACAATGAGCAGTTCTTC
- | TRBJ2-7 | TRBV5-1 | CASSFDGQGTHEQYF | TGCGCCAGCAGCTTTGACGGCCAGGGAACCCACGAGCAGTACTTC
- | TRBJ2-5 | TRBV7-9 | CASSERLGQETQYF | TGTGCCAGCAGCGAGAGGTTGGGACAAGAGACCCAGTACTTC
- | TRBJ1-3 | TRBV15 | CATSRDPSGNTIYF | TGTGCCACCAGCAGAGATCCCTCTGGAAACACCATATATTTT
- | TRBJ1-4 | TRBV2 | CASSGNRETNEKLFF | TGTGCCAGCAGTGGAAACCGGGAAACTAATGAAAAACTGTTTTTT
- | TRBJ2-7 | TRBV6-1 | CASSVYRTSYEQYF | TGTGCCAGCAGTGTTTACAGGACCTCCTACGAGCAGTACTTC
- | TRBJ2-1 | TRBV6-1 | CASSEEKTLPYNEQFF | TGTGCCAGCAGTGAAGAGAAAACCCTTCCCTACAATGAGCAGTTCTTC
- | TRBJ2-7 | TRBV27 | CASSLSGPTYEQYF | TGTGCCAGCAGTTTATCGGGACCCACCTACGAGCAGTACTTC
- | TRBJ1-3 | TRBV7-9 | CASSLGQISGNTIYF | TGTGCCAGCAGCTTAGGACAGATCTCTGGAAACACCATATATTTT
TRBD1 | TRBJ2-5 | TRBV6-6 | CASSRTGRFETQYF | TGTGCCAGCAGTCGGACAGGAAGGTTTGAGACCCAGTACTTC
- | TRBJ1-1 | TRBV28 | CASSQDRPGTEAFF | TGTGCCAGCAGCCAAGACAGGCCGGGGACTGAAGCTTTCTTT
TRBD1 | TRBJ1-2 | TRBV15 | CATSRSPRGSGGGGYTF | TGTGCCACCAGCAGATCACCTCGGGGGTCAGGGGGCGGGGGCTACACCTTC
- | TRBJ1-1 | TRBV21-1 | CASSKFLATIRTEAFF | TGTGCCAGCAGCAAGTTTTTAGCCACAATTCGCACTGAAGCTTTCTTT